This T cell receptor beta chain was obtained from a study of neurological immune-mediated disorders. General study findings and limits: HTLV-1-associated myelopathy displayed the greatest TCR clonal expansion, and multiple sclerosis exhibited the smallest, lower than that of healthy controls.

Time point specified: longitudinal time-point 2. The CDR3 contains 13 residues. Germline V gene lookup returns CDR1 SEHNR and CDR2 FQNEAQ (reference sequence). V was shortened by 3 bases and J by 3 bases, with 6 bases between the two germline ends. In this sample, this clonotype turned up many times. The antigen is not known. 5'RACE employing 10-nucleotide random UMIs yielded the cDNA. TCRdb called the 5' RACE reads again in MiXCR, with one record for every CDR3 protein. The sample has about 90,000 distinct CDR3 sequences; roughly an eighth are singletons. V usage is TRBV7-9 and J usage is TRBJ2-4; D ambiguous. Sequencing was done on a sample of PBMCs. The sequence came from a female donor with HTLV-1-associated myelopathy (HAM/TSP). The CDR3 here is CASSLADKNIQYF. DNA of the CDR3: TGTGCCAGCAGCTTGGCGGACAAAAACATTCAGTACTTC. Full variable domain (rest looked up from reference TRBV7-9 and TRBJ2-4): DTGVSQNPRHKITKRGQNVTFRCDPISEHNRLYWYRQTLGQGPEFLTYFQNEAQLEKSRLLSDRFSAERPKGSFSTLEIQRTEQGDSAMYLCASSLADKNIQYFGAGTRLSVL.